The rows below give T cell receptor beta chains drawn from one sample of a study of early T cells in non-severe SARS-CoV-2 infection. One entry per CDR3 protein, called by TCRdb with MiXCR from the 5' RACE reads. The sample contains approximately 110,000 distinct CDR3 sequences, about 16% of which appear only once. The sequencing input was whole blood. The receptors come from an adult who was a healthcare worker with PCR-confirmed SARS-CoV-2 infection or an uninfected control (not recorded which). The CDR3 runs from the conserved cysteine through the conserved F or W.

CDR3 | V
CASSQTSGVLSSERSPLHF | TRBV4-1
CASSFQSNTEAFF | TRBV7-2
CASSLEPGTPYNEQCF | TRBV5-4
CASVTPGTEAFF | TRBV6-6
CASSQINGRAQYF | TRBV6-6
CASSPGGWVEKLFF | TRBV19
CASSKEEGAYEQYF | TRBV21-1
CSARLARYYNEQFF | TRBV20-1
CASSLVGTSGDNEQFF | TRBV5-1
CSARERGVRYGNEQFF | TRBV20-1
CSGRLAGELFF | TRBV29-1
CASSDLGVGEQFF | TRBV2
CASSLPTGREQYF | TRBV11-2
CASSRDLSPYEQYF | TRBV27
CASSRDTYTGELFF | TRBV7-9
CAGVDRGTAVETQYF | TRBV7-8